This is a list of T cell receptor beta chains from one sample in a study of human T cells and chemical hapten exposure. TCRdb processed the RACE reads anew with MiXCR; each CDR3 protein has one entry. The sample includes about 96,000 distinct CDR3 sequences, 9.3% seen only once; the top ten take more than 2%. The specimen comprised whole blood, sampled in connection with sensitization to the hapten diphenylcyclopropenone (DPC). All receptors come from a woman aged 40 to 55 with alopecia areata. Some clones in this sample may be carry-over from other donors' samples. Each CDR3 is given with its conserved first and last residue. The order of the fields is CDR3 length, V gene, J gene, CDR3 protein.

cdr3_length: 15
v_call: TRBV7-6
j_call: TRBJ2-1
cdr3_aa: CASSLAGGQGNEQFF

cdr3_length: 14
v_call: TRBV7-3
j_call: TRBJ1-1
cdr3_aa: CASSPQGDSTEAFF

cdr3_length: 11
v_call: TRBV29-1
j_call: TRBJ1-3
cdr3_aa: CSGGLGNTIYF

cdr3_length: 17
v_call: TRBV7-2
j_call: TRBJ2-7
cdr3_aa: CASSLGGSNSYSYEQYF

cdr3_length: 14
v_call: TRBV7-2
j_call: TRBJ2-7
cdr3_aa: CASTPAGGGNRQYF

cdr3_length: 12
v_call: TRBV9
j_call: TRBJ1-2
cdr3_aa: CASSDRNYGYTF

cdr3_length: 15
v_call: TRBV7-8
j_call: TRBJ2-7
cdr3_aa: CASSLVTGETYEQYF

cdr3_length: 11
v_call: TRBV12-3/TRBV12-4
j_call: TRBJ1-1
cdr3_aa: CASAWRSEAFF

cdr3_length: 12
v_call: TRBV29-1
j_call: TRBJ1-1
cdr3_aa: CSVEDGSREAFF

cdr3_length: 16
v_call: TRBV5-1
j_call: TRBJ2-3
cdr3_aa: CASSAGQSPSRDTQYF

cdr3_length: 13
v_call: TRBV11-2
j_call: TRBJ1-1
cdr3_aa: CASRYAPGREAFF

cdr3_length: 16
v_call: TRBV20-1
j_call: TRBJ1-5
cdr3_aa: CSARELRRQNNQPQHF

cdr3_length: 15
v_call: TRBV4-1
j_call: TRBJ2-7
cdr3_aa: CASSLGQGITYEQYF

cdr3_length: 14
v_call: TRBV5-1
j_call: TRBJ1-6
cdr3_aa: CASSLDRLRSPLHF

cdr3_length: 16
v_call: TRBV12-3/TRBV12-4
j_call: TRBJ1-5
cdr3_aa: CASSLADRGSNQPQHF

cdr3_length: 11
v_call: TRBV2
j_call: TRBJ1-2
cdr3_aa: CASRRGYGYTF

cdr3_length: 16
v_call: TRBV28
j_call: TRBJ2-5
cdr3_aa: CASSLLGTGQQETQYF

cdr3_length: 15
v_call: TRBV7-6
j_call: TRBJ2-5
cdr3_aa: CASSLFSGSKETQYF

cdr3_length: 14
v_call: TRBV6-2/TRBV6-3
j_call: TRBJ2-2
cdr3_aa: CASSYSQDTGELFF

cdr3_length: 15
v_call: TRBV9
j_call: TRBJ1-2
cdr3_aa: CASSVGGGAHYGYTF

cdr3_length: 18
v_call: TRBV20-1
j_call: TRBJ2-1
cdr3_aa: CSARDVLAGEKGRNEQFF

cdr3_length: 13
v_call: TRBV15
j_call: TRBJ2-7
cdr3_aa: CATSRDPNGVRYF

cdr3_length: 16
v_call: TRBV7-9
j_call: TRBJ2-7
cdr3_aa: CASSSTGVRGSYEQYF

cdr3_length: 14
v_call: TRBV29-1
j_call: TRBJ1-1
cdr3_aa: CSVDPLGRDTEAFF

cdr3_length: 13
v_call: TRBV24-1
j_call: TRBJ2-5
cdr3_aa: CAIQGAPKETQYF

cdr3_length: 13
v_call: TRBV7-8
j_call: TRBJ2-7
cdr3_aa: CASSPGPFYEQYF

cdr3_length: 11
v_call: TRBV7-8
j_call: TRBJ2-3
cdr3_aa: CASTLGNTQYF

cdr3_length: 15
v_call: TRBV3-1
j_call: TRBJ2-7
cdr3_aa: CASSQARGTPYEQYF

cdr3_length: 14
v_call: TRBV24-1
j_call: TRBJ2-5
cdr3_aa: CATSDRTRGETQYF

cdr3_length: 17
v_call: TRBV28
j_call: TRBJ2-7
cdr3_aa: CASSSSPGSGTTYEQYF

cdr3_length: 14
v_call: TRBV18
j_call: TRBJ1-1
cdr3_aa: CASSPQGAGTEAFF

cdr3_length: 15
v_call: TRBV4-2
j_call: TRBJ2-7
cdr3_aa: CASSRDPLGVYEQYF

cdr3_length: 18
v_call: TRBV19
j_call: TRBJ2-3
cdr3_aa: CASEGIAGDARSTDTQYF

cdr3_length: 13
v_call: TRBV10-3
j_call: TRBJ2-7
cdr3_aa: CAIKRDNSYEQYF

cdr3_length: 17
v_call: TRBV7-6
j_call: TRBJ2-5
cdr3_aa: CASSLSLVSVGRETQYF

cdr3_length: 15
v_call: TRBV20-1
j_call: TRBJ1-4
cdr3_aa: CSASLGQGLREKLFF

cdr3_length: 14
v_call: TRBV3-1
j_call: TRBJ2-5
cdr3_aa: CASSQGNGGETQYF

cdr3_length: 12
v_call: TRBV29-1
j_call: TRBJ1-1
cdr3_aa: CSVRTGNTEAFF

cdr3_length: 14
v_call: TRBV5-1
j_call: TRBJ2-3
cdr3_aa: CASSSSGLVDTQYF

cdr3_length: 14
v_call: TRBV5-1
j_call: TRBJ2-5
cdr3_aa: CASSLAGDQETQYF

cdr3_length: 12
v_call: TRBV10-3
j_call: TRBJ2-7
cdr3_aa: CAISVDGYEQYF

cdr3_length: 15
v_call: TRBV20-1
j_call: TRBJ2-7
cdr3_aa: CSARDPDSGRYEQYF

cdr3_length: 14
v_call: TRBV20-1
j_call: TRBJ2-7
cdr3_aa: CSARAVRGGGEQYF

cdr3_length: 17
v_call: TRBV5-6
j_call: TRBJ1-5
cdr3_aa: CASSFRPRQNYNQPQHF

cdr3_length: 16
v_call: TRBV12-3/TRBV12-4
j_call: TRBJ2-3
cdr3_aa: CASGTSGSSRTDTQYF

cdr3_length: 15
v_call: TRBV12-3/TRBV12-4
j_call: TRBJ1-2
cdr3_aa: CASSPSGQGNYGYTF

cdr3_length: 17
v_call: TRBV6-2/TRBV6-3
j_call: TRBJ2-1
cdr3_aa: CASSTLTSGRYDNEQFF

cdr3_length: 15
v_call: TRBV20-1
j_call: TRBJ2-1
cdr3_aa: CSARDVGSSYNEQFF

cdr3_length: 14
v_call: TRBV19
j_call: TRBJ2-1
cdr3_aa: CASSTRGRANEQFF

cdr3_length: 14
v_call: TRBV6-2/TRBV6-3
j_call: TRBJ2-7
cdr3_aa: CASSPGTSVYEQYF

cdr3_length: 16
v_call: TRBV20-1
j_call: TRBJ2-1
cdr3_aa: CSARDRGRSSYNEQFF

cdr3_length: 16
v_call: TRBV11-2
j_call: TRBJ1-2
cdr3_aa: CASSPGQGANNYGYTF

cdr3_length: 13
v_call: TRBV7-2
j_call: TRBJ2-7
cdr3_aa: CASSDGTLYEQYF

cdr3_length: 15
v_call: TRBV4-1
j_call: TRBJ1-6
cdr3_aa: CASSLLLTGGSPLHF

cdr3_length: 17
v_call: TRBV27
j_call: TRBJ2-7
cdr3_aa: CASSFSYRDYQGYEQYF